This TCR beta chain was sequenced in a study of control samples from healthy donors and cancer patients. Measured with immunoSEQ multiplex PCR; TCRdb has only the in-frame clones, and not every one. Of about 150,000 clones in the sample, about 91% were seen once. Source material: blood. This TCR came from a young man in good health.

The CDR3 coding sequence is TGTGCCAGCAGTGGATACAGAGCAACTAATGAAAAACTGTTTTTT. Residues: CASSGYRATNEKLFF. This chain joins TRBV6-4 and TRBJ1-4; no reliable D call. The CDR3 loop spans 15 amino acids. The V gene lost 4 bases and the J gene lost 0 bases, with 9 bases spanning the gap. The V gene's germline CDR1 is MRHNA and CDR2 SNTAGT.